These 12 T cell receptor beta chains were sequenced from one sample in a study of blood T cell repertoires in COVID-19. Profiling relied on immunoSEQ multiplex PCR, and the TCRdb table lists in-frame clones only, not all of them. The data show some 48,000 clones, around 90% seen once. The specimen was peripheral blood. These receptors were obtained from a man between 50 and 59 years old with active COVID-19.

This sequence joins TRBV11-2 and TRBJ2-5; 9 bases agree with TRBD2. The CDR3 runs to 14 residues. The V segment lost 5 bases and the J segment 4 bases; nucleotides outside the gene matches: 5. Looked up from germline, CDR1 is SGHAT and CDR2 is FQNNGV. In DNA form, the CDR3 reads TGTGCCAGCAGCCCCCGAGCGGGGGGAGAGACCCAGTACTTC. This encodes CASSPRAGGETQYF.

The CDR3 protein is CAMSTGVADTQYF. The DNA of the CDR3 is TGTGCCATGTCGACAGGGGTTGCAGATACGCAGTATTTT. The chain links TRBV10-3 to TRBJ2-3; TRBD1 aligns across 8 bases. Germline V gene data show CDR1 as ENHRY and CDR2 as SYGVKD. This CDR3 spans 13 amino acids. Trimming cost V 9 bases and J 4 bases; bases outside gene matches: 6.

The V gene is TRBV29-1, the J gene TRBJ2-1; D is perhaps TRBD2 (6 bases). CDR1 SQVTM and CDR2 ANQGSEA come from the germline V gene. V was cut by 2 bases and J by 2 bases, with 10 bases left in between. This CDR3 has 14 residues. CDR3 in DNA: TGCAGCGTTGAAAGGCTAGCGACCTACAATGAGCAGTTCTTC. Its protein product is CSVERLATYNEQFF.

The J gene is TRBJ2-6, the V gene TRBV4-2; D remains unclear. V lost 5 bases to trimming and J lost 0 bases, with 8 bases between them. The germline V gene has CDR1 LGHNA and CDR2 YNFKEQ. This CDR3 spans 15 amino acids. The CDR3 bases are TGTGCCAGCAGCTCACATTTCTCTGGGGCCAACGTCCTGACTTTC. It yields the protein CASSSHFSGANVLTF.

This chain's CDR3 is CSARQGLTEAFF. The CDR3 region has the DNA TGCAGCGCCCGACAGGGTCTCACTGAAGCTTTCTTT. The chain recombines TRBV29-1 with TRBJ1-1; TRBD1 aligns across 7 bases. Looked up from germline, CDR1 is SQVTM and CDR2 is ANQGSEA. V lost 7 bases and J lost 4; bases outside the gene matches: 6. The CDR3 contains 12 residues.

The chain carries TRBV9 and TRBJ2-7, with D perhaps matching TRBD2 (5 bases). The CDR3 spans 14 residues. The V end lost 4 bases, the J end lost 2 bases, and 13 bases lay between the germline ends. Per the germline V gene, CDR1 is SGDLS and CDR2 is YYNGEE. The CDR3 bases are TGTGCCAGCAGCCCCCCGAGGGTCCCCTACGAGCAGTACTTC. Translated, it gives CASSPPRVPYEQYF. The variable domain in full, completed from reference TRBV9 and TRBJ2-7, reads DSGVTQTPKHLITATGQRVTLRCSPRSGDLSVYWYQQSLDQGLQFLIQYYNGEERAKGNILERFSAQQFPDLHSELNLSSLELGDSALYFCASSPPRVPYEQYFGPGTRLTVT.

The CDR3 DNA reads as TGTGCCAGCAACTCATTAGTCACCGGGGAGCTGTTTTTT. Residues: CASNSLVTGELFF. The gene calls are TRBV5-4 and TRBJ2-2, with D unresolved. V lost 6 bases and J 4 bases, leaving 10 bases between the germline ends. The CDR3 runs 13 residues. The germline CDR1 and CDR2 sequences are SGHNT and YYREEE (reference sequence).

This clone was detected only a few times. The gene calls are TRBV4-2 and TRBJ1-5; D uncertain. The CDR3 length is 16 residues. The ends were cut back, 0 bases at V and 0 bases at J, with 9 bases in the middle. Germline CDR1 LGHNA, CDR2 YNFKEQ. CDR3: CASSQERGISNQPQHF. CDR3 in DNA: TGTGCCAGCAGCCAAGAACGAGGAATTAGCAATCAGCCCCAGCATTTT.

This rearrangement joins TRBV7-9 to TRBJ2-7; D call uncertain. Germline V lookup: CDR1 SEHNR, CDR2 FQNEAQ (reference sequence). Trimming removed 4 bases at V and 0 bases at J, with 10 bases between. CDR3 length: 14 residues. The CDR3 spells CASSSVTDSYEQYF. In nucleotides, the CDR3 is TGTGCCAGCAGCTCGGTTACAGACTCCTACGAGCAGTACTTC.

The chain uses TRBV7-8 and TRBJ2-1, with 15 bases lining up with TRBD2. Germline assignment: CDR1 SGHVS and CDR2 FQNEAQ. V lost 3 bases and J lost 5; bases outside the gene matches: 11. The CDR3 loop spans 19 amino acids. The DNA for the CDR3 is TGTGCCAGCAGCTTTAGGCCCGGGACTAGCGGGGGGAAAGACAATGAGCAGTTCTTC. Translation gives CASSFRPGTSGGKDNEQFF.

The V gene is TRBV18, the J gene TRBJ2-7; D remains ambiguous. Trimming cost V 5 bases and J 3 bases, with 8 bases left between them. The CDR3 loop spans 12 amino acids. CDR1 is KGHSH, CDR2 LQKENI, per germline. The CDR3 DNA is TGTGCCAGCTCAGAAAACAACTACGAGCAGTACTTC. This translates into CASSENNYEQYF. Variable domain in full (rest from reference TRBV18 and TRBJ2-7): NAGVMQNPRHLVRRRGQEARLRCSPMKGHSHVYWYRQLPEEGLKFMVYLQKENIIDESGMPKERFSAEFPKEGPSILRIQQVVRGDSAAYFCASSENNYEQYFGPGTRLTVT.

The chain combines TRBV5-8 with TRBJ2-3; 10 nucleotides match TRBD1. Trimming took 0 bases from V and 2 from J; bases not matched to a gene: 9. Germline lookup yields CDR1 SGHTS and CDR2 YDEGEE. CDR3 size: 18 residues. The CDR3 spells CASSLGQGAGGSTDTQYF. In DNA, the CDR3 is TGTGCCAGCAGCTTGGGACAGGGGGCGGGCGGATCCACAGATACGCAGTATTTT.